This T cell receptor beta chain was captured in a study of cytomegalovirus exposure and HLA in healthy donors. Across the whole study: Among about 380 genotyped donors, around 77% fell in the Caucasian-associated ancestry cluster. Study outcomes and limitations: In vitro assays verified that a few CMV-associated chains recognized CMV antigens specifically.

This CDR3 is built from 20 residues. Germline assignment: CDR1 SGHRS and CDR2 YFSETQ. V lost 6 bases and J lost 7; bases outside the gene matches: 28. The donors gave bone marrow, and they were healthy. In the PCR, 60 Vbeta and 13 Jbeta primers were used. Profiling relied on immunoSEQ multiplex PCR, and the TCRdb table lists in-frame clones only, not all of them. The table shows 120,000 or so clones, with around 77% occurring only once. Of note for this clone: Its antigen is unknown.

The chain is built from TRBV5-1 and TRBJ1-5; 7 bases match TRBD1. Sequenced input: PBMCs. The clonotype comes from a man aged 50 to 59 in good health and CMV-seropositive. The CDR3 nucleotides read TGCGCCAGCATTCGAGGAGGGGGCGGACCGGGCCCTCGGAGGTACCAGCCCCAGCATTTT. Translated: CASIRGGGGPGPRRYQPQHF.